The 19 T cell receptor beta chains below come from one sample, sequenced in a study of spatial heterogeneity in lung cancer. The time point is: sample taken at primary tumor resection. MiXCR was run by TCRdb on the 5' RACE reads, yielding one entry per CDR3 protein. The data contain about 13,000 distinct CDR3 sequences, roughly 4.6% of them singletons. Their specific antigens are unknown. Regarding the study as a whole: Mutation tallies in tumors tracked expanded intratumoral alpha and beta TCR counts.

The sample consisted of lung tumor tissue, taken at surgery. All receptors derive from a male donor with early-stage non-small cell lung cancer.

This clonotype was found many times. For a library built for alpha chains, this beta chain is a stray read; little rests on its size. The chain recombines TRBV5-1 with TRBJ2-1; 7 bases agree with TRBD1. Per the germline V gene, CDR1 is SGHRS and CDR2 is YFSETQ. The CDR3 is 15 residues long. With V trimmed by 0 bases and J by 3 bases, 3 bases remained unmatched. The CDR3 here is CASSLAQGSYNEQFF. CDR3 nucleotide sequence: TGCGCCAGCAGCTTGGCACAGGGGAGCTACAATGAGCAGTTCTTC.

Worth noting for this clonotype: With the library built for alpha chains, this beta chain is off target and its frequency is not meaningful. The chain links TRBV12-3 or TRBV12-4 to TRBJ1-1; a possible D gene is TRBD1 (6 bases). Trimming cost V 5 bases and J 1 base, with 14 bases left between them. There are 15 residues in the CDR3. CDR3 amino acids: CASSAHRATNTEAFF. CDR3 DNA: TGTGCCAGCAGTGCCCACAGGGCAACGAACACTGAAGCTTTCTTT.

This clonotype was counted many times. This beta chain is a stray sequence in a library constructed for alpha chains; its clone size is not meaningful. This chain uses TRBV3-1 with TRBJ1-1; D may be TRBD1 (6 bases). CDR1 is LGHDT and CDR2 is YNNKEL in the germline V gene (reference sequence). The CDR3 extends over 14 amino acids. V lost 1 base, J lost 7 bases, and 13 bases lay in between. The CDR3 DNA sequence: TGTGCCAGCAGCCAAGCCCTGACAGGTATTGAAGCTTTCTTT. Translation gives CASSQALTGIEAFF. The entire variable domain, with the rest obtained from reference TRBV3-1 and TRBJ1-1, is as follows: DTAVSQTPKYLVTQMGNDKSIKCEQNLGHDTMYWYKQDSKKFLKIMFSYNNKELIINETVPNRFSPKSPDKAHLNLHINSLELGDSAVYFCASSQALTGIEAFFGQGTRLTVV.

This clonotype was observed at least ten times. This beta chain is a stray sequence in a library constructed for alpha chains; its clone size is not meaningful. The rearrangement uses TRBV5-5 and TRBJ1-6; a weak D match, TRBD1 (5 bases). Germline lookup yields CDR1 SGHKS and CDR2 YYEKEE (reference sequence). The V and J ends lost 4 bases and 4 bases respectively, with 12 bases between them. The CDR3 contains 15 residues. The CDR3 here is CASSQGRPYNSPLHF. CDR3 nucleotide sequence: TGTGCCAGCAGCCAGGGACGGCCGTATAATTCACCCCTCCACTTT.

This clonotype was recorded at least ten times. Found in a library prepared for alpha chains, this beta chain is an off-target read, and its abundance has little meaning. The V gene is TRBV7-2, the J gene TRBJ2-7, with D maybe TRBD1 (6 bases). V was cut by 5 bases and J by 2 bases, with 22 bases left in between. The CDR3 is 17 residues long. CDR1 SGHTA and CDR2 FQGNSA come from the germline V gene. The CDR3 DNA reads as TGTGCCAGCAGCCGCCTGGTGGACAGTGTGATGGCCTACGAGCAGTACTTC. Its protein product is CASSRLVDSVMAYEQYF.

A remark on this clonotype: Since it is a stray read in a library aimed at alpha chains, this beta chain has a size that is not meaningful. The chain combines TRBV27 with TRBJ2-1; 10 nucleotides agree with TRBD2. J was trimmed by 7 bases and V by 5 bases; bases with no gene match: 8. Germline CDR1 and CDR2: MNHEY and SMNVEV (reference sequence). This CDR3 has 15 amino acids. CDR3 bases: TGTGCCAGCAGTAGGGCTAGCGGGAGTCGGAATGAGCAGTTCTTC. Its translation: CASSRASGSRNEQFF.

In its sample, this clonotype was seen many times. A library made for alpha chains picked up this beta chain off target, so its size means little. J is TRBJ2-5 and V is TRBV9; D perhaps matches TRBD1 (6 bases). V gave up 0 bases and J gave up 1 base, with 13 bases separating them. This CDR3 has 16 amino acids. The germline CDR1 and CDR2 sequences are SGDLS and YYNGEE. In DNA form, the CDR3 reads TGTGCCAGCAGCGTAGAAGGGGGAAACCCCCAAGAGACCCAGTACTTC. Translating gives CASSVEGGNPQETQYF.

Remarks on this clonotype: Just one base apart from a much larger clone, this may be a read error. This is likely a read error, given that the CDR3 carries no conserved phenylalanine or tryptophan at its end. Found in a library prepared for alpha chains, this beta chain is an off-target read, and its abundance has little meaning. The J gene is TRBJ2-7, the V gene TRBV4-3; D not certain. There are 15 residues in the CDR3. Trimming removed 0 bases at V and 3 bases at J, with 12 bases between. Per germline, CDR1 LGHNA and CDR2 YSLEER. The CDR3 loop is CASSQDFNRDYEQYI. DNA for the CDR3: TGCGCCAGCAGCCAAGATTTTAACAGAGACTACGAGCAGTACATC.

A remark on this clonotype: The library was designed around alpha chains, so this beta chain is a stray read whose abundance carries little weight. Written as DNA, the CDR3 is TGTGCCAGCAGCTTCCCGGAGTGGGCAGATACGCAGTATTTT. This codes for CASSFPEWADTQYF. The rearrangement links TRBV7-2 to TRBJ2-3; D gene unclear. This CDR3 comprises 14 residues. The V end was cut by 3 bases, the J end by 4 bases, with 11 bases between. The germline V gene has CDR1 SGHTA and CDR2 FQGNSA.

This clonotype has at least ten counts. A library made for alpha chains picked up this beta chain off target, so its size means little. The chain employs TRBV5-1 and TRBJ2-3, with no clear D. The CDR3 is 16 amino acids. Trimming took off 4 bases at V and 0 bases at J, with 15 bases between the two ends. CDR1 and CDR2 (germline): SGHRS, YFSETQ. The CDR3 spells CASSPRQASSTDTQYF. The CDR3 DNA follows: TGCGCCAGCAGCCCCCGGCAGGCCTCCAGCACAGATACGCAGTATTTT.

This clonotype appeared a few times. The library was built for alpha chains, so this beta chain is an off-target read and its size means little. The chain employs TRBV27 and TRBJ2-7; possible D gene TRBD1, 6 bases. CDR1 and CDR2 (germline): MNHEY, SMNVEV (reference sequence). The ends were cut back, 2 bases at V and 2 bases at J, with 10 bases in the middle. The CDR3 contains 14 residues. The CDR3 loop is CASSLRQGPYEQYF. CDR3 sequence (DNA): TGTGCCAGCAGTTTACGGCAGGGGCCCTACGAGCAGTACTTC.

This clonotype rates as medium-sized. The size of this beta chain means little, since it is a stray read in a library made for alpha chains. V gene TRBV6-6 combines with J gene TRBJ1-5, with D tentatively TRBD1 (5 bases). Per the germline V gene, CDR1 is MNHNY and CDR2 is SVGAGI (reference sequence). V was clipped by 4 bases and J by 7 bases, with 11 bases between them. The CDR3 sequence is 13 residues long. DNA for the CDR3: TGTGCCAGCAGTTGGGGGGTAAGCCAGCCCCAGCATTTT. Protein: CASSWGVSQPQHF.

This clonotype was seen at least ten times. This beta chain is an unintended read in a library built for alpha chains; its size means little. The CDR3 bases are TGTGCCAGCAGTTACAATCGGAACACTGAAGCTTTCTTT. Translating gives CASSYNRNTEAFF. The chain employs TRBV6-2 or TRBV6-3 and TRBJ1-1; D not certain. CDR1 is MNHEY and CDR2 is SVGEGT in the germline V gene. V was pared by 2 bases and J by 1 base, with 5 bases between. The CDR3 runs to 13 residues.

By its share, this clonotype is medium-sized. This beta chain was picked up by a library intended for alpha chains and is off target, so its count carries little meaning. V gene TRBV28 combines with J gene TRBJ1-5, with a possible D match to TRBD1 (6 bases). This CDR3 is 18 amino acids long. The germline V and J ends were trimmed by 5 bases and 6 bases, with 26 bases remaining between them. Looked up from germline, CDR1 is MDHEN and CDR2 is SYDVKM. As DNA, the CDR3 is TGTGCCAGCAGTCCCCTTTCCGACAGGACGGGAGCAAGTCAGCCCCAGCATTTT. Protein product: CASSPLSDRTGASQPQHF.

This clonotype is medium-sized. Being off target in a library aimed at alpha chains, this beta chain has a size of little meaning. The chain uses TRBV7-9 and TRBJ2-1, with unresolved D. The V end lost 1 base, the J end lost 8 bases, and 9 bases lay between the germline ends. CDR3 length: 13 amino acids. Germline CDR1 and CDR2: SEHNR and FQNEAQ (reference sequence). The CDR3 DNA sequence: TGTGCCAGCAGCTTAGTCCCGGTTGATGAGCAGTTCTTC. This encodes CASSLVPVDEQFF.

Comment on this clonotype: With the library built for alpha chains, this beta chain is off target and its frequency is not meaningful. The gene calls are TRBV19 and TRBJ2-7; 8 nucleotides agree with TRBD1. CDR3 length: 15 amino acids. V lost 5 bases to trimming and J lost 6 bases; unmatched junction nucleotides: 12. The V gene's germline CDR1 is LNHDA and CDR2 SQIVND (reference sequence). The CDR3 loop reads CASSRIQGARVEQYF. The CDR3, as DNA: TGTGCCAGTAGTCGGATCCAGGGGGCTCGCGTCGAGCAGTACTTC.

This clonotype was detected many times. The size of this beta chain means little, since it is a stray read in a library made for alpha chains. The genes are TRBV12-3 or TRBV12-4 and TRBJ2-6, with D uncertain. The CDR3 runs to 13 residues. Trimming took 5 bases from V and 0 from J, leaving 2 bases between them. This CDR3 reads CASSDSGANVLTF. CDR3 nucleotide sequence: TGTGCCAGCAGTGACTCTGGGGCCAACGTCCTGACTTTC.

A word on this clonotype: Since it is a stray read in a library aimed at alpha chains, this beta chain has a size that is not meaningful. The chain combines TRBV7-9 with TRBJ2-4; D is perhaps TRBD1 (5 bases). With 5 bases removed from V and 0 bases from J, the gap between germline ends came to 17 bases. This CDR3 has 17 residues. Germline CDR1 and CDR2: SEHNR and FQNEAQ (reference sequence). The CDR3 region is CASSHPTDRLAKNIQYF. The CDR3 DNA follows: TGTGCCAGCAGCCATCCTACTGACAGACTAGCCAAAAACATTCAGTACTTC.

This clonotype showed up many times. As an off-target read in a library built for alpha chains, this beta chain has a frequency of little significance. V and J are TRBV6-6 and TRBJ1-5; D uncertain. This CDR3 spans 16 amino acids. Germline assignment: CDR1 MNHNY and CDR2 SVGAGI (reference sequence). V lost 2 bases and J lost 3, with 14 bases in between. The CDR3 reads CASSYPLWRHNQPQHF. CDR3 nucleotides: TGTGCCAGCAGTTACCCCCTGTGGCGGCACAATCAGCCCCAGCATTTT.